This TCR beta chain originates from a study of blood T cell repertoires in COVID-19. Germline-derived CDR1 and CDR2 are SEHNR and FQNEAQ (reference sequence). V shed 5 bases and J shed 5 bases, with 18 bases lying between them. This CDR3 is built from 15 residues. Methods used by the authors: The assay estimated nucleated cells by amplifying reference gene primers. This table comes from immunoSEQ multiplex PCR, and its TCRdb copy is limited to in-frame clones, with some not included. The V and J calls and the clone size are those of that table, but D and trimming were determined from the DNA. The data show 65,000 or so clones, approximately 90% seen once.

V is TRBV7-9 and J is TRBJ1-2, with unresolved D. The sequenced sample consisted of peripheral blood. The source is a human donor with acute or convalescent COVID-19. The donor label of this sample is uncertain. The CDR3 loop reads CASSPGGIHMYGYTF. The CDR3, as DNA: TGTGCCAGCAGCCCAGGAGGGATCCATATGTATGGCTACACCTTC.